These 26 T cell receptor beta chains originate from one sample sequenced in a study of cytomegalovirus exposure and HLA in healthy donors (dated by TCRdb to 2015 to 2018). Receptors were amplified or captured by the immunoSEQ multiplex PCR assay. The multiplex PCR relied on a mix of 60 forward primers for TCR Vbeta segments and 13 reverse primers for TCR Jbeta segments. As stored in TCRdb, this immuneACCESS dataset retains in-frame rearrangements with V and J assigned. A fraction of the clones does not appear; measured against another copy, unresolved V genes explain less than half of the discrepancy, and the remainder lacks a known reason. The sample yields approximately 110,000 clones; about 70% were counted once. Jointly, the top ten make up roughly 4.4% of the sample. The specimen sequenced was PBMCs. These TCRs come from a man under 40 in good health and CMV-seropositive.

This chain uses TRBV4-2 with TRBJ2-5; D is possibly TRBD2 (5 bases). The CDR3 is made up of 14 amino acids. Germline V gene lookup returns CDR1 LGHNA and CDR2 YNFKEQ. V was cut by 0 bases and J by 4 bases, with 9 bases left in between. DNA of the CDR3: TGTGCCAGCAGCCAAGACTTAGGGAGAGAGACCCAGTACTTC. Protein product: CASSQDLGRETQYF.

This rearrangement joins TRBV29-1 to TRBJ2-7, with 7 nucleotides matching TRBD1. This CDR3 region has 15 residues. Germline CDR1 and CDR2: SQVTM and ANQGSEA. Losses at the gene ends were 3 bases for V and 1 base for J; bases not matched to a gene: 9. The CDR3 nucleotides read TGCAGCGTTGACGCCGGGACAGAGAAATCCTACGAGCAGTACTTC. Translation gives CSVDAGTEKSYEQYF.

This rearrangement joins TRBV4-1 to TRBJ1-2; D uncertain. Germline CDR1 is MGHRA and CDR2 is YSYEKL. This CDR3 has 16 residues. V lost 1 base to trimming and J lost 7 bases, with 19 bases between them. The CDR3 coding sequence is TGCGCCAGCAGCCAAGCTTTAGACCCAAGCAGGCCTGGCTACACCTTC. Amino acids: CASSQALDPSRPGYTF.

The chain uses TRBV5-1 and TRBJ1-1; D is perhaps TRBD1 (6 bases). Germline CDR1 reads SGHRS; CDR2 reads YFSETQ. The length of the CDR3 is 15 residues. Trimming stripped 3 bases from V and 0 bases from J, with 12 bases between. CDR3 DNA: TGCGCCAGCAGCTGGGGCGACAGGCTGAACACTGAAGCTTTCTTT. This codes for CASSWGDRLNTEAFF.

The chain is built from TRBV11-2 and TRBJ2-1; the match to TRBD1 covers 7 bases. The CDR3 loop spans 16 amino acids. V was pared by 5 bases and J by 3 bases, with 10 bases of the junction left unmatched. CDR1 SGHAT and CDR2 FQNNGV come from the germline V gene. The CDR3 DNA sequence: TGTGCCAGCAGCGATCGACAGGGCCCCCACTACAATGAGCAGTTCTTC. Translation gives CASSDRQGPHYNEQFF.

With regard to this clone: Other DNA sequences from this sample encode an identical CDR3 as well. Here the CDR3 DNA reads TGTGCCAGCAGCTTGGGACAGGGGGCCTACGAGCAGTACTTC. It codes for CASSLGQGAYEQYF. V and J are TRBV7-9 and TRBJ2-7; 11 bases line up with TRBD1. Germline V gene lookup returns CDR1 SEHNR and CDR2 FQNEAQ (reference sequence). J was trimmed by 2 bases and V by 3 bases; bases with no gene match: 0. The CDR3 extends over 14 amino acids.

This sequence joins TRBV4-2 and TRBJ2-1, with 12 positions matching TRBD2. Germline loops: CDR1 LGHNA, CDR2 YNFKEQ. V lost 0 bases to trimming and J lost 7 bases; unmatched junction nucleotides: 4. The CDR3 has 16 residues. CDR3 sequence (DNA): TGTGCCAGCAGCCAAGATAGAACTAGCGGGAGGAATGAGCAGTTCTTC. It codes for CASSQDRTSGRNEQFF.

The rearrangement joins TRBV6-1 to TRBJ2-2; TRBD2 is a possible D gene (6 bases). V was pared by 4 bases and J by 0 bases, with 12 bases between. Germline loops: CDR1 MNHNS, CDR2 SASEGT. The CDR3 is 16 amino acids. The DNA of the CDR3 is TGTGCCAGCAGTGGATTCGGGACTCCGAACACCGGGGAGCTGTTTTTT. The encoded protein is CASSGFGTPNTGELFF.

V is TRBV28 and J is TRBJ1-4; D might be TRBD1 (5 bases). V was trimmed by 4 bases and J by 0 bases, leaving 9 bases between them. Looked up from germline, CDR1 is MDHEN and CDR2 is SYDVKM. This CDR3 has 15 residues. The CDR3 DNA reads as TGTGCCAGCAGTTCCCGGGACTCAACTAATGAAAAACTGTTTTTT. Translation gives CASSSRDSTNEKLFF.

The chain combines TRBV5-1 with TRBJ2-3; 8 bases match TRBD2. This CDR3 comprises 16 residues. The V gene's germline CDR1 is SGHRS and CDR2 YFSETQ. V was pared by 0 bases and J by 5 bases, with 8 bases of the junction left unmatched. The CDR3 DNA follows: TGCGCCAGCAGCTTGGGGTTCGGGGGGGCCTTAGATACGCAGTATTTT. It codes for CASSLGFGGALDTQYF.

The chain is built from TRBV6-5 and TRBJ1-2; 7 bases fit TRBD1. Trimming removed 3 bases from V and 8 bases from J; junction bases left unmatched: 3. The germline gives CDR1 MNHEY, CDR2 SVGAGI. This CDR3 is built from 12 residues. The CDR3 DNA sequence: TGTGCCAGCAGTTATCAGGGGGGCGGCTACACCTTC. It is translated as CASSYQGGGYTF.

The chain uses TRBV27 and TRBJ1-5, with 9 bases aligning to TRBD1. Trimming took 6 bases from V and 6 from J; bases not matched to a gene: 12. The length of the CDR3 is 16 residues. CDR1 and CDR2 from the germline V gene are MNHEY and SMNVEV (reference sequence). The CDR3 here is CASRGAGQGGRQPQHF. CDR3 DNA: TGTGCCAGCAGGGGGGCGGGACAGGGAGGTCGTCAGCCCCAGCATTTT.

V gene TRBV5-1 combines with J gene TRBJ2-7, with D possibly matching TRBD2 (6 bases). With 7 bases removed from V and 2 bases from J, the gap between germline ends came to 7 bases. Germline V gene data show CDR1 as SGHRS and CDR2 as YFSETQ. The CDR3 totals 11 residues. CDR3 sequence reads: CASGEAYEQYF. The CDR3, as DNA: TGCGCCAGCGGGGAGGCCTACGAGCAGTACTTC.

The rearrangement joins TRBV5-4 to TRBJ2-5, with 7 nucleotides matching TRBD1. J gave up 4 bases and V 0 bases, and 15 bases lay outside the gene matches. Looked up from germline, CDR1 is SGHNT and CDR2 is YYREEE (reference sequence). The CDR3 runs 18 residues. CDR3 sequence (DNA): TGTGCCAGCAGCTTGGCCCCCGGCAGGGGGAGCGCAGGAGAGACCCAGTACTTC. Amino acid sequence: CASSLAPGRGSAGETQYF. The full variable domain, in which reference TRBV5-4 and TRBJ2-5 provide the parts outside the CDR3, is ETGVTQSPTHLIKTRGQQVTLRCSSQSGHNTVSWYQQALGQGPQFIFQYYREEENGRGNFPPRFSGLQFPNYSSELNVNALELDDSALYLCASSLAPGRGSAGETQYFGPGTRLLVL.

The CDR3 DNA reads as TGTGCCAGCAGCTTAGAGTCCGGGGATCGGCCCTACGAGCAGTACTTC. As protein: CASSLESGDRPYEQYF. The J gene is TRBJ2-7, the V gene TRBV7-6; D is perhaps TRBD2 (5 bases). This CDR3 is 16 amino acids long. CDR1 is SGHVS, CDR2 FNYEAQ, per germline. Trimming cost V 1 base and J 2 bases, with 15 bases left between them.

This chain connects TRBV2 to TRBJ1-5; no definite D call. This CDR3 region has 14 residues. Per germline, CDR1 SNHLY and CDR2 FYNNEI. Trimming removed 3 bases at V and 9 bases at J, with 15 bases between. CDR3 sequence (DNA): TGTGCCAGCAGTGATTTATACGTGGCCCGGCCCCAGCATTTT. This translates into CASSDLYVARPQHF.

The chain recombines TRBV7-9 with TRBJ2-1; TRBD1 is a possible D gene (5 bases). This CDR3 contains 14 residues. The V gene's germline CDR1 is SEHNR and CDR2 FQNEAQ (reference sequence). The V and J ends lost 1 base and 12 bases respectively, with 16 bases between them. For the CDR3, the DNA is TGTGCCAGCAGCTTAGTCGCCTCTAGGGGCGGGCAGTTCTTC. Translating it yields CASSLVASRGGQFF.

V and J are TRBV19 and TRBJ2-7, with 8 bases that match TRBD1. The CDR3 runs to 15 residues. Looked up from germline, CDR1 is LNHDA and CDR2 is SQIVND (reference sequence). Trimming at V came to 1 base and at J to 2 bases, leaving 4 bases not matched to a gene. The CDR3 DNA is TGTGCCAGTAGTATAGGCGGACAGGGAACCTACGAGCAGTACTTC. As protein: CASSIGGQGTYEQYF.

The chain combines TRBV19 with TRBJ2-2; the D is unclear. CDR3 length: 13 amino acids. V gave up 9 bases and J gave up 3 bases, with 11 bases separating them. Looked up from germline, CDR1 is LNHDA and CDR2 is SQIVND (reference sequence). In nucleotides, the CDR3 is TGTGCCAGCCGGTATTTGGACACCGGGGAGCTGTTTTTT. This encodes CASRYLDTGELFF.

The chain joins TRBV5-4 to TRBJ2-3; D is unclear. This CDR3 has 11 amino acids. Germline loops: CDR1 SGHNT, CDR2 YYREEE (reference sequence). Trimming removed 4 bases at V and 4 bases at J, with 4 bases between. As DNA, the CDR3 is TGTGCCAGCAGCGTCGCAGATACGCAGTATTTT. It yields the protein CASSVADTQYF.

This clone has only a few counts. The chain is built from TRBV7-2 and TRBJ1-5; D call uncertain. Germline CDR1 SGHTA, CDR2 FQGNSA. Trimming stripped 1 base from V and 5 bases from J, with 6 bases between. The CDR3 contains 13 residues. The CDR3 bases are TGTGCCAGCAGCTTAGTCGGGGATCAGCCCCAGCATTTT. It translates to CASSLVGDQPQHF. The full variable domain, with the rest looked up from reference TRBV7-2 and TRBJ1-5, is GAGVSQSPSNKVTEKGKDVELRCDPISGHTALYWYRQSLGQGLEFLIYFQGNSAPDKSGLPSDRFSAERTGGSVSTLTIQRTQQEDSAVYLCASSLVGDQPQHFGDGTRLSIL.

In DNA form, the CDR3 reads TGCGCCAGCAGCCAGGACAGTCTGGAACACGGGGAGCTGTTTTTT. Protein: CASSQDSLEHGELFF. The chain links TRBV5-1 to TRBJ2-2; maybe TRBD1 (6 bases). Trimming pared 4 bases from V and 7 bases from J, leaving 17 bases between. Germline V gene data show CDR1 as SGHRS and CDR2 as YFSETQ. This CDR3 spans 15 amino acids.

The chain recombines TRBV7-2 with TRBJ2-3, with 9 bases aligning to TRBD2. The V gene end was trimmed by 5 bases and the J gene end by 0 bases; junction bases not matched to a gene: 6. The CDR3 contains 16 residues. In germline, CDR1 is SGHTA, CDR2 FQGNSA. As DNA, the CDR3 is TGTGCCAGCAGCGCAGGGACTAGCCGGAGCACAGATACGCAGTATTTT. Its translation: CASSAGTSRSTDTQYF.

The rearrangement links TRBV10-2 to TRBJ2-3; possibly TRBD2 for D (7 bases). The CDR3 is 17 residues long. CDR1 and CDR2 from the germline V gene are WSHSY and SAAADI. Trimming took 9 bases from V and 4 from J, leaving 26 bases between them. The CDR3 nucleotides are TGCGCCAGTGCGCAGGGAGGGGGGTGGGGGACCCCAGATACGCAGTATTTT. It translates to CASAQGGGWGTPDTQYF.

V usage is TRBV27 and J usage is TRBJ1-2; D is perhaps TRBD1 (5 bases). CDR3 length equals 14 residues. Trimming took 9 bases from V and 3 from J, leaving 17 bases between them. CDR1 is MNHEY and CDR2 is SMNVEV in the germline V gene (reference sequence). The CDR3 region is CASQSREGYYGYTF. The CDR3 DNA follows: TGTGCCAGTCAATCCCGGGAGGGGTACTATGGCTACACCTTC.

This chain connects TRBV30 to TRBJ2-7, with D tentatively TRBD2 (5 bases). Deletions cut 3 bases from V and 0 bases from J, with 15 bases between. CDR1 and CDR2 (germline): GTSNPN, SVGIG (reference sequence). The CDR3 runs 15 residues. The CDR3 DNA reads as TGTGCCTGGAGCCCATGGCGGGCCGTCTCCTACGAGCAGTACTTC. This codes for CAWSPWRAVSYEQYF.